The sample holds many counts of the clone carrying this T cell receptor (beta chain). Antigen unknown. The data belong to a study of T cell repertoires in cytomegalovirus infection. Study-wide points: In two of eight donors, the top clonotype was HLA-C-restricted CMV-specific.

The CDR3 runs to 15 residues. Germline-derived CDR1 and CDR2 are SGHTA and FQGNSA. With 3 bases removed from V and 8 bases from J, the gap between germline ends came to 14 bases. MiXCR was run by TCRdb on the reads, yielding one entry per CDR3 protein. Among 250,000 to 300,000 distinct CDR3 sequences listed, 22% were seen once. The gene calls are TRBV7-2 and TRBJ1-6; a possible D gene is TRBD1 (5 bases). This material consisted of cultured PBMCs, taken from culture after CMV antigen stimulation. The sequence derives from a human donor in good health (CMV status not recorded). Some clones in this sample may be carry-over from other donors' samples. The CDR3 spells CASSFAAQGDSPLHF. For the CDR3, the DNA is TGTGCCAGCAGCTTCGCAGCCCAGGGAGATTCACCCCTCCACTTT.